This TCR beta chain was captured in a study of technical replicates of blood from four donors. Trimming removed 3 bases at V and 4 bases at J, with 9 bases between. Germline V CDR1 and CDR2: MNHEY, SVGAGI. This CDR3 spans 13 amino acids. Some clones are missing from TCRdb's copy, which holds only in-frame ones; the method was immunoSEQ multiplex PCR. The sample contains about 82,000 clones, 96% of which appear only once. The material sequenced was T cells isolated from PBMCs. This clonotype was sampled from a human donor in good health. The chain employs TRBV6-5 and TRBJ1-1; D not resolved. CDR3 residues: CASSYTDSTEAFF. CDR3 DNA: TGTGCCAGCAGTTATACGGACTCCACTGAAGCTTTCTTT.